This entry features one TCR beta chain sequence. This clone was found once. What antigen it recognizes has not been identified. Per-base quality was not reported, and no clone a single base away is much larger than it. TCRbeta CDR3 regions were sequenced with the immunoSEQ Assay. After extraction, genomic DNA underwent amplification by bias-controlled multiplex PCR, followed by high-throughput sequencing. For the original study's pipeline: To quantify the absolute abundance of every unique TCRbeta CDR3 region, sequences were collapsed and filtered. T cell fraction was estimated by normalizing TCRbeta template counts to usable DNA, which was measured by amplifying reference genes present in all nucleated cells. Repertoire TCRs were annotated as SARS-CoV-2-specific when V gene, CDR3 amino acid sequence and J gene were exactly matched to a known reactive TCR set. The reference SARS-CoV-2 TCR set came from MIRA and was filtered for enrichment in COVID-19-positive ImmuneCODE repertoires, removing public or cross-reactive TCRs. Drawing on the MIRA antigens, annotated TCRs were analysed further at the level of specific ORF or position within ORF. Breadth was defined as annotated unique rearrangements over total unique productive rearrangements; depth was the summed frequency of those rearrangements. Two-sided Wilcoxon rank-sum tests were applied when comparing TCR breadth between groups. The table was pulled from immuneACCESS by TCRdb, which kept in-frame rearrangements only. Such tables lose some clones; where checked, under half of the loss comes from unresolved V genes, and the rest has no known cause. The V and J calls and clone size come from that table; D and trimming were worked out from the DNA. The sample table contains 400,000 or so clones; only one count was recorded for less than 90% of them. The biggest ten clones account for about 3.6% of the sample.

The data are from a study of Ad26.COV2.S vaccination and SARS-CoV-2 variants (dated by TCRdb to the early 2020s). Broadly, across the study: Donors in the vaccine arm were drawn from COV1001, a multicentre, randomized, double-blind, placebo-controlled phase I-IIa trial testing Ad26.COV2.S in healthy adults. The TCR-sequenced set comprised around 30 samples: around 20 Ad26.COV2.S vaccine recipients, 5 placebo recipients and 8 SARS-CoV-2 convalescent individuals. Participants in the trial were split at random into five groups of five each, receiving low-dose or high-dose Ad26.COV2.S once or twice, or else placebo on both occasions. Throughout the experiments and outcome assessment, investigators stayed blinded to trial group allocation. Sequencing of the TCRbeta repertoire served to evaluate the specificity and breadth of SARS-CoV-2-reactive T cell receptors following Ad26.COV2.S vaccination. Ad26.COV2.S was administered intramuscularly at 5 x 10^10 or 1 x 10^11 viral particles, either as a single shot or as two shots given 56 days apart.

Read against the paper, the sample's treatment or condition label means: roughly 19 received Ad26.COV2.S at low or high dose, single or two shots; about 5 received placebo; per-sample allocation not given. For vaccine and placebo recipients, repertoires were sequenced using samples collected on day 63 after the first injection. Cohort 1b enrolled 20 to 30 adults aged 18-55 years at a single site in Boston, USA, between 29 July and 7 August 2020. As a vaccine, Ad26.COV2.S was a replication-incompetent adenovirus type 26 vector that expressed a prefusion-stabilized SARS-CoV-2 spike protein derived from the original Wuhan strain. Study-wide conclusions, independent of this receptor: Comparable non-spike TCR breadth was observed between vaccine and placebo recipients, consistent with only spike being contained in the vaccine. After vaccination, substantial breadth of spike-specific CD8+ and CD4+ T cell responses was reported. The study was not powered to compare responses between vaccine doses or regimens. The authors noted that total T cell responses may have been underestimated by the TCR breadth and depth analyses. Ad26.COV2.S recipients had higher spike-specific TCR breadth than placebo recipients (P = 0.0014).

This material consisted of peripheral blood, taken in a trial of Ad26.COV2.S vaccine versus placebo. This clonotype originated in a person aged 18-65 years who received the Ad26.COV2.S COVID-19 vaccine or a placebo.

The CDR3 has the sequence CASRGRGGTEAFF. The DNA sequence is as follows: TGTGCCAGCAGGGGGAGGGGAGGCACTGAAGCTTTCTTT. Here the chain combines TRBV2 and TRBJ1-1; possibly the D gene is TRBD1, per 5 matching bases. Trimming at the junction amounts to 6 bases on V and 4 bases on J, and the germline ends lie 12 bases apart. CDR1 SNHLY and CDR2 FYNNEI are derived from the germline V gene. The CDR3 runs 13 residues from the cysteine to the phenylalanine. Just the 39-base CDR3 DNA is kept, in frame starting at base 1.